The 22 T cell receptor beta chains below were found in one sample sequenced in a study of blood T cells in healthy people across ages. The use of a sample-barcoded 5' primer and a J-beta primer mix characterized a second PCR of 7 to 11 cycles. MiXCR, run by TCRdb on the 5' RACE reads, gives a single entry per CDR3 protein. The table includes under 1 million distinct CDR3 sequences, 44% detected once. The sample taken for sequencing was blood. The receptors originated from a man in his sixties in good health.

The chain is built from TRBV6-1 and TRBJ1-2; D remains unclear. There are 13 residues in the CDR3. The germline CDR1 and CDR2 sequences are MNHNS and SASEGT. The V and J ends lost 0 bases and 4 bases respectively, with 6 bases between them. The chain's CDR3 is CASSEAQRYGYTF. The DNA for the CDR3 is TGTGCCAGCAGTGAAGCACAGCGCTATGGCTACACCTTC.

This clonotype was detected a few times. The V call is TRBV10-3, the J call TRBJ2-5; no clear D gene. The CDR3 is 13 amino acids. Germline-derived CDR1 and CDR2 are ENHRY and SYGVKD. The V and J ends lost 6 bases and 4 bases respectively, with 12 bases between them. In nucleotides, the CDR3 is TGTGCCATCAGCTCTATAAACCTAGAGACCCAGTACTTC. It encodes CAISSINLETQYF.

The chain is built from TRBV7-9 and TRBJ2-1; D is undetermined. Trimming removed 5 bases from V and 9 bases from J, with 14 bases in between. CDR3 length: 13 amino acids. Germline values: CDR1 SEHNR, CDR2 FQNEAQ (reference sequence). The CDR3 here is CASSPLFRSEQFF. CDR3 DNA sequence: TGTGCCAGCAGCCCTCTTTTTAGGTCTGAGCAGTTCTTC.

J is TRBJ2-7 and V is TRBV9; TRBD1 matches 7 bases. Germline CDR1 SGDLS, CDR2 YYNGEE. This CDR3 contains 14 residues. V lost 4 bases, J lost 2 bases, and 6 bases stayed unmatched. CDR3 coding DNA: TGTGCCAGCAGCTTCGGACAGGCTCCCTACGAGCAGTACTTC. Translation: CASSFGQAPYEQYF.

This clonotype was seen only a few times. The chain combines TRBV2 with TRBJ2-1; D could derive from TRBD1 or TRBD2 (5 bases each). This CDR3 is 14 amino acids long. Trimming took off 8 bases at V and 0 bases at J, with 11 bases between the two ends. Per germline, CDR1 SNHLY and CDR2 FYNNEI. The CDR3 DNA is TGTGCCAGCTTCGAGGGGAGCTCCTACAATGAGCAGTTCTTC. Amino acid sequence: CASFEGSSYNEQFF.

This clonotype was observed once. The V gene is TRBV5-1, the J gene TRBJ1-6, with D unclear. Germline CDR1 SGHRS, CDR2 YFSETQ. V lost 1 base, J lost 5 bases, and 10 bases lay in between. CDR3 length: 15 amino acids. The CDR3: CASSLSGTDNSPLHF. CDR3 coding DNA: TGCGCCAGCAGCTTGTCGGGTACGGATAATTCACCCCTCCACTTT.

This chain uses TRBV6-2 or TRBV6-3 with TRBJ1-5, with TRBD1 matching 7 bases. CDR1 MNHEY and CDR2 SVGEGT come from the germline V gene. This CDR3 comprises 19 residues. Unmatched junction bases numbered 19, after V lost 6 bases and J lost 2 bases. This CDR3 reads CASSQEQGFLPFGNQPQHF. The CDR3, as DNA: TGTGCCAGCAGCCAAGAACAGGGGTTCCTCCCCTTCGGCAATCAGCCCCAGCATTTT.

J is TRBJ2-7 and V is TRBV7-2; the match to TRBD2 covers 8 bases. CDR3 length equals 14 residues. Germline CDR1 and CDR2: SGHTA and FQGNSA. V dropped 3 bases and J dropped 2; count of bases not matched to a gene: 3. The CDR3 is CASSFLAGPYEQYF. In nucleotides, the CDR3 is TGTGCCAGCAGCTTCCTAGCGGGCCCCTACGAGCAGTACTTC.

This clonotype turned up a few times. The chain carries TRBV7-2 and TRBJ2-7, with TRBD2 matching over 8 bases. J was trimmed by 4 bases and V by 8 bases; bases with no gene match: 10. Germline V gene data show CDR1 as SGHTA and CDR2 as FQGNSA. This CDR3 contains 14 residues. The CDR3 loop reads CASRRGGTLYEQYF. The CDR3 DNA reads TGTGCCAGCCGCCGGGGGGGGACGTTATACGAGCAGTACTTC.

This clonotype was seen more than once but under ten times. The V gene is TRBV7-2, the J gene TRBJ1-6, with D hard to call. The CDR3 has 14 residues. Germline CDR1 SGHTA, CDR2 FQGNSA. V lost 1 base, J lost 9 bases, and 10 bases lay in between. The CDR3 loop reads CASSLEPAGSPLHF. DNA for the CDR3: TGTGCCAGCAGCTTAGAACCGGCGGGTTCACCCCTCCACTTT.

V usage is TRBV20-1 and J usage is TRBJ2-2; no definite D call. There are 12 residues in the CDR3. The germline V gene encodes CDR1 DFQATT and CDR2 SNEGSKA (reference sequence). Trimming removed 6 bases from V and 6 bases from J, with 11 bases in between. In nucleotides, the CDR3 is TGCAGTGCCCCCCGAGGACCCGGGGAGCTGTTTTTT. Residues: CSAPRGPGELFF.

The chain carries TRBV7-9 and TRBJ2-4; D is perhaps TRBD2 (5 bases). Germline assignment: CDR1 SEHNR and CDR2 FQNEAQ (reference sequence). This CDR3 spans 16 amino acids. The V end lost 4 bases, the J end lost 15 bases, and 28 bases lay between the germline ends. CDR3 coding DNA: TGTGCCAGCAGCTCGACGAGGGAGCTCCTTTACTACGAGCGGTACTTC. This encodes CASSSTRELLYYERYF.

The rearrangement links TRBV29-1 to TRBJ1-2; D is uncertain. Germline V lookup: CDR1 SQVTM, CDR2 ANQGSEA. Deletions cut 5 bases from V and 0 bases from J, with 7 bases between. The CDR3 spans 12 residues. The CDR3 nucleotides read TGCAGCGTTTGGGCAGCTAACTATGGCTACACCTTC. Translated, it gives CSVWAANYGYTF.

This clonotype has a handful of counts. The chain joins TRBV20-1 to TRBJ2-5, with 11 bases matching TRBD2. This CDR3 contains 11 residues. The germline V gene encodes CDR1 DFQATT and CDR2 SNEGSKA (reference sequence). The CDR3 sequence is CSRLAGETQYF. Here the CDR3 DNA reads TGCAGCCGACTAGCGGGGGAGACCCAGTACTTC.

This clonotype was recorded a few times. The limits of the CDR3 on the DNA are not certain, so only TCRdb's listed CDR3 is given. The chain employs TRBV3-1 and TRBJ2-3; TRBD1 is the table's D call and was not checked against the DNA. Germline-derived CDR1 and CDR2 are LGHDT and YNNKEL (reference sequence). The CDR3 is 14 residues long, ends included. CDR3: CASSWGQGAAVWYF.

This clonotype was counted a few times. This rearrangement joins TRBV7-2 to TRBJ2-2; 7 nucleotides match TRBD1. CDR1 is SGHTA, CDR2 FQGNSA, per germline. V gave up 4 bases and J gave up 0 bases; unmatched junction bases: 5. The CDR3 covers 16 residues. The CDR3 reads CASSSRQGTNTGELFF. The CDR3 nucleotides are TGTGCCAGCAGCTCTAGACAGGGAACGAACACCGGGGAGCTGTTTTTT.

The V and J genes are TRBV7-2 and TRBJ2-2, with TRBD1 matching 10 bases. There are 15 residues in the CDR3. V dropped 1 base and J dropped 6; count of bases not matched to a gene: 2. Germline V gene sequence: CDR1 SGHTA, CDR2 FQGNSA. The CDR3 nucleotides read TGTGCCAGCAGCTTAGAAGGACAGGGGGCCGGGGAGCTGTTTTTT. Protein product: CASSLEGQGAGELFF.

This clonotype was detected once. The V and J genes are TRBV28 and TRBJ2-1; D is possibly TRBD1 (5 bases). Looked up from germline, CDR1 is MDHEN and CDR2 is SYDVKM. Trimming removed 2 bases from V and 4 bases from J, with 12 bases in between. The CDR3 sequence is 15 residues long. The CDR3 DNA sequence: TGTGCCAGCAGTTTAGACAGAAATATTTACAATGAGCAGTTCTTC. Residues: CASSLDRNIYNEQFF.

This clonotype was seen a few times. The CDR3 DNA follows: TGTGCCAGCGGGGACAGGGATCCCCCCTACGCCTACACCTTC. Its translation is CASGDRDPPYAYTF. The chain combines TRBV6-2 or TRBV6-3 with TRBJ1-2, with TRBD1 matching 9 bases. J was trimmed by 10 bases and V by 8 bases; bases with no gene match: 14. The CDR3 sequence is 14 residues long. Germline CDR1 is MNHEY and CDR2 is SVGEGT.

The V and J genes are TRBV7-9 and TRBJ2-2; D is perhaps TRBD1 (5 bases). CDR1 SEHNR and CDR2 FQNEAQ come from the germline V gene (reference sequence). The length of the CDR3 is 15 residues. Trimming shortened V by 3 bases and J by 4 bases, and 12 bases separated the two germline ends. The DNA for the CDR3 is TGTGCCAGCAGCTTCCAGGGCGGTTCCACCGGGGAGCTGTTTTTT. This codes for CASSFQGGSTGELFF. The full variable domain, completed using reference TRBV7-9 and TRBJ2-2, is DTGVSQNPRHKITKRGQNVTFRCDPISEHNRLYWYRQTLGQGPEFLTYFQNEAQLEKSRLLSDRFSAERPKGSFSTLEIQRTEQGDSAMYLCASSFQGGSTGELFFGEGSRLTVL.

This rearrangement joins TRBV20-1 to TRBJ1-4; the D gene is possibly TRBD1 (6 bases). Trimming shortened V by 0 bases and J by 5 bases, and 13 bases separated the two germline ends. The CDR3 is 15 residues long. Germline V gene lookup returns CDR1 DFQATT and CDR2 SNEGSKA (reference sequence). This chain's CDR3 is CSARDQRQDNEKLFF. The CDR3 coding sequence is TGCAGTGCTAGAGACCAAAGACAGGACAATGAAAAACTGTTTTTT.

This clonotype was counted a few times. V usage is TRBV5-1 and J usage is TRBJ1-2; 10 positions match TRBD1. The CDR3 runs 13 residues. The V gene's germline CDR1 is SGHRS and CDR2 YFSETQ. V trimming: 4 bases; J trimming: 10 bases; junction bases outside the gene matches: 7. CDR3 sequence (DNA): TGCGCCAGCAGCGACGGACAGGGGGACCACTACACCTTC. This translates into CASSDGQGDHYTF.